This record covers a single T cell receptor beta chain. Source study methods: By means of reference gene primer amplification, nucleated cell counts were estimated. Method: immunoSEQ multiplex PCR; TCRdb's copy keeps in-frame clones and lacks some. D and trimming come from the DNA, and the V and J calls and clone size come from that table. The data hold about 290,000 clones, with around four fifths observed a single time. These data come from a study of blood T cell repertoires in COVID-19. Study as a whole: Both acute and convalescent COVID-19 samples were obtained from the United States, Italy and Spain. The analysed material was cDNA or gDNA that came from T cells, B-cell-depleted T cells, or PBMCs.

Germline loops: CDR1 MNHNS, CDR2 SASEGT. J was trimmed by 10 bases and V by 3 bases; bases with no gene match: 5. The CDR3 contains 15 residues. The source is a woman between 50 and 59 years old with active or convalescent COVID-19. The chain couples TRBV6-1 to TRBJ2-3; 15 nucleotides agree with TRBD2. The source material was peripheral blood. The CDR3 nucleotides read TGTGCCAGCAGTGATCCGGGACTAGCGGGAGGTGCGCAGTATTTT. Its translation: CASSDPGLAGGAQYF.